This TCR beta chain was captured by sequencing in a study of radiotherapy plus CTLA-4 blockade in lung cancer. Study results and limitations: Clones of tumor-derived TCRs expanded in blood after radiotherapy plus ipilimumab.

This clone was seen only a few times. Its antigen is not identified. Measured with immunoSEQ multiplex PCR; TCRdb has only the in-frame clones, and not every one. Seen here are around 26,000 clones, around 70% observed once, and the top ten hold about 3.5%. V was pared by 4 bases and J by 5 bases, with 7 bases of the junction left unmatched. This CDR3 comprises 16 residues. CDR1 is SGHRS and CDR2 is YFSETQ in the germline V gene. This TCR was sampled from a human donor with non-small cell lung cancer who had stable disease on radiotherapy plus ipilimumab. J is TRBJ2-2 and V is TRBV5-1; 11 nucleotides match TRBD2. The sequencing used peripheral blood, collected from a patient treated with radiotherapy plus ipilimumab. Here the CDR3 reads CASSILAGGPTGELFF. The CDR3 bases are TGCGCCAGCAGCATTCTAGCGGGAGGCCCGACCGGGGAGCTGTTTTTT.